Listed here are 27 T cell receptor beta chains from one sample, sequenced in a study of tumor-infiltrating lymphocytes in oesophageal squamous cell carcinoma. TCRdb ran MiXCR on the PCR reads and lists one entry per CDR3 protein. The data contain 16,000 or so distinct CDR3 sequences, about 50% of them singletons. What was sequenced was esophageal tumor tissue. These TCRs come from a male donor with esophageal squamous cell carcinoma.

The J gene is TRBJ2-4, the V gene TRBV7-8, with D tentatively TRBD1 or TRBD2 (6 bases each). The V gene lost 1 base and the J gene lost 4 bases, with 14 bases spanning the gap. The CDR3 consists of 16 residues. Germline-derived CDR1 and CDR2 are SGHVS and FQNEAQ. The CDR3 DNA reads as TGTGCCAGCAGCTTAGGGGACCCGGGGGCGAAAAACATTCAGTACTTC. This encodes CASSLGDPGAKNIQYF. The full variable domain, its missing parts supplied by reference TRBV7-8 and TRBJ2-4, is GAGVSQSPRYKVAKRGQDVALRCDPISGHVSLFWYQQALGQGPEFLTYFQNEAQLDKSGLPSDRFFAERPEGSVSTLKIQRTQQEDSAVYLCASSLGDPGAKNIQYFGAGTRLSVL.

J is TRBJ2-1 and V is TRBV27, with D uncertain. The J call is in doubt because the DNA end fits TRBJ2-7 better. Germline V gene lookup returns CDR1 MNHEY and CDR2 SMNVEV (reference sequence). The CDR3 totals 13 residues. The CDR3 DNA follows: TGTGCCAGCAGTTTAGGAGTTCCTGGTGAGCAGTACTTC. It encodes CASSLGVPGEQYF.

This clonotype has a count of ten or more. The rearrangement links TRBV6-1 to TRBJ1-5; possible D gene TRBD1, 6 bases. Germline assignment: CDR1 MNHNS and CDR2 SASEGT. V was cut by 5 bases and J by 6 bases, with 11 bases left in between. The CDR3 consists of 13 residues. The CDR3 DNA reads as TGTGCCAGCAGTCACAGGGAGGGTCAGCCCCAGCATTTT. This encodes CASSHREGQPQHF.

As regards this clonotype: A clone one base away is much larger, so this may be a read error. The chain employs TRBV19 and TRBJ2-5, with D hard to call. The last part of the DNA fits TRBJ1-2 better; the J call may be wrong. Per the germline V gene, CDR1 is LNHDA and CDR2 is SQIVND (reference sequence). The CDR3 consists of 13 residues. CDR3 sequence reads: CASSMWQNYGYTF. The CDR3 DNA is TGTGCCAGTAGTATGTGGCAGAACTATGGCTACACCTTC.

This chain links TRBV6-6 with TRBJ2-7; D gene unclear. With the DNA end fitting TRBJ2-1 better, the J assignment may be wrong. The V gene's germline CDR1 is MNHNY and CDR2 SVGAGI (reference sequence). This CDR3 has 12 amino acids. The CDR3, as DNA: TGTGCCAGCGACGCCAGCGACAATGAGCAGTTCTTC. Protein: CASDASDNEQFF.

This clonotype was seen repeatedly, ten times or more. V gene TRBV7-9 combines with J gene TRBJ2-5; D unclear. Germline lookup yields CDR1 SEHNR and CDR2 FQNEAQ (reference sequence). Trimming cost V 4 bases and J 5 bases, with 20 bases left between them. The CDR3 is 16 amino acids. The CDR3 is CASSSLYRKEKETQYF. The CDR3 DNA follows: TGTGCCAGCAGCTCACTGTACAGAAAAGAGAAGGAGACCCAGTACTTC.

A remark on this clonotype: In this CDR3 the conserved last residue, phenylalanine or tryptophan, is missing, so a read error is likely. Because the CDR3's place on the DNA is in doubt, the DNA is left out and the CDR3 is given as listed by TCRdb. This chain connects TRBV7-2 to TRBJ2-6; whether TRBD2, the table's D call, matches the DNA was not checked. Germline V lookup: CDR1 SGHTA, CDR2 FQGNSA. With termini counted, the CDR3 has 17 amino acids. CDR3 residues: CASSGQAGGADTQYFGA.

Regarding this clonotype: This sequence may be a read error, since a much larger clone differs from it by one base. The rearrangement uses TRBV7-6 and TRBJ2-3, with TRBD2 matching 13 bases. Per the germline V gene, CDR1 is SGHVS and CDR2 is FNYEAQ. J was trimmed by 14 bases and V by 6 bases; bases with no gene match: 20. This CDR3 contains 17 residues. CDR3 nucleotide sequence: TGTGCCAGCAGACCTACTAGCGGGGGGGCGAACACCGGGGAGCTGTATTTT. Protein product: CASRPTSGGANTGELYF.

As concerns this clonotype: It is likely a read error, because the conserved phenylalanine at the end of the CDR3 is missing. Because the CDR3's place on the DNA is in doubt, the DNA is left out and the CDR3 is given as listed by TCRdb. The gene calls are TRBV7-8 and TRBJ2-1. The CDR3 extends over 9 residues, inclusive of both ends. CDR1 SGHVS and CDR2 FQNEAQ come from the germline V gene. CDR3 amino acids: CASSSYEYP.

The rearrangement links TRBV11-3 to TRBJ2-5; D might be TRBD1 (5 bases). The closer fit of TRBJ2-7 to the DNA end suggests the J call may be wrong. The CDR3 runs 14 residues. Per germline, CDR1 SGHNT and CDR2 YENEEA. CDR3 protein: CASSLSFQGYEQYF. For the CDR3, the DNA is TGTGCCAGCAGCTTAAGTTTTCAGGGCTACGAGCAGTACTTC.

This clonotype is labeled as medium-sized. One base away lies a much larger clone, so this may be a sequencing read error. The gene calls are TRBV7-6 and TRBJ2-5; 8 bases fit TRBD1. Per germline, CDR1 SGHVS and CDR2 FNYEAQ. The CDR3 runs 16 residues. The V segment lost 1 base and the J segment 11 bases; nucleotides outside the gene matches: 15. CDR3 residues: CASSLVYSGGSNEQYF. CDR3 in DNA: TGTGCCAGCAGCTTAGTGTATTCAGGGGGCTCTAATGAGCAGTACTTC.

The chain couples TRBV7-6 to TRBJ2-5; no firm D call. V was pared by 5 bases and J by 5 bases, with 15 bases between. This CDR3 region has 14 residues. The germline gives CDR1 SGHVS, CDR2 FNYEAQ. CDR3 sequence (DNA): TGTGCCAGCAGCCAAATGGCCGGTTGGGAGACCCAGTACTTC. Its protein product is CASSQMAGWETQYF.

The chain carries TRBV7-2 and TRBJ2-4; the match to TRBD2 covers 7 bases. The DNA matches TRBJ2-7 better at its end, which makes the J call doubtful. The CDR3 runs 14 residues. The germline gives CDR1 SGHTA, CDR2 FQGNSA. The CDR3 region has the DNA TGTGCCAGCAGCCTAAGCGGGATGGTACACGAGCAGTACTTC. It yields the protein CASSLSGMVHEQYF.

The genes are TRBV28 and TRBJ2-5, with D maybe TRBD2 (7 bases). V was clipped by 3 bases and J by 3 bases, with 14 bases between them. Per germline, CDR1 MDHEN and CDR2 SYDVKM. CDR3 length: 15 residues. The CDR3 bases are TGTGCCAGCAGTTTGGGGGGGGCGCATGAAGAGACCCAGTACTTC. Translation gives CASSLGGAHEETQYF.

V gene TRBV6-1 combines with J gene TRBJ1-5; no clear D gene. The CDR3 contains 13 residues. Germline assignment: CDR1 MNHNS and CDR2 SASEGT. V dropped 9 bases and J dropped 4 bases, with 13 bases sitting between them. CDR3 sequence: CASRGKVNQPQHF. For the CDR3, the DNA is TGTGCCAGTCGGGGTAAGGTAAATCAGCCCCAGCATTTT.

The chain is built from TRBV6-1 and TRBJ2-1; no clear D. The V end was cut by 0 bases, the J end by 9 bases, with 15 bases between. This CDR3 has 15 residues. Germline lookup yields CDR1 MNHNS and CDR2 SASEGT. In DNA form, the CDR3 reads TGTGCCAGCAGTGAAGCGATCACCTGGAAGAGTGAGCAGTTCTTC. It specifies CASSEAITWKSEQFF.

This clonotype is medium-sized within its sample. The chain recombines TRBV7-3 with TRBJ2-3; TRBD1 aligns across 7 bases. Germline V gene lookup returns CDR1 SGHTA and CDR2 FQGTGA. Trimming cost V 4 bases and J 0 bases; bases outside gene matches: 4. The length of the CDR3 is 15 residues. CDR3 protein: CASSYDRESTDTQYF. In nucleotides, the CDR3 is TGTGCCAGCAGCTACGACAGGGAGAGCACAGATACGCAGTATTTT.

The V call is TRBV10-1, the J call TRBJ2-7, with a weak D call TRBD1 (6 bases). The J call is uncertain, as TRBJ2-5 better fits the DNA end. The CDR3 is 14 amino acids. Germline V gene data show CDR1 as WNHNN and CDR2 as SYGVQD (reference sequence). The CDR3 sequence: CASSESGALETQYF. Written as DNA, the CDR3 is TGCGCCAGCAGTGAGTCGGGGGCTCTGGAGACCCAGTACTTC.

This clonotype is a singleton in its sample. Just one base apart from a much larger clone, this may be a read error. The rearrangement links TRBV4-3 to TRBJ2-1; D may correspond to TRBD1 or TRBD2 (6 bases each). The J call may not be correct, given that the DNA end is closer to TRBJ2-7. The CDR3 consists of 16 residues. Germline CDR1 reads LGHNA; CDR2 reads YSLEER. CDR3 region: CASSRDRGTLTYEQYF. The CDR3 region has the DNA TGCGCCAGCAGCCGAGATCGCGGGACATTAACCTACGAGCAGTACTTC.

There are many counts of this clonotype. This rearrangement joins TRBV4-1 to TRBJ2-5; D is possibly TRBD1 (6 bases). Near its end, the DNA agrees better with TRBJ2-1, so the J call may be wrong. The CDR3 has 16 residues. From germline, CDR1 is MGHRA and CDR2 YSYEKL. CDR3 region: CASSPLRGSLSYEQFF. DNA for the CDR3: TGCGCCAGCAGCCCCCTCAGGGGCTCCCTCTCCTACGAGCAGTTCTTC.

CDR3 sequence reads: CASSPAELAGYTDTQYF. The CDR3 nucleotides read TGTGCCAGCAGCCCGGCGGAGCTAGCGGGATACACAGATACGCAGTATTTT. The genes are TRBV7-6 and TRBJ2-3; 9 bases are a match to TRBD2. From germline, CDR1 is SGHVS and CDR2 FNYEAQ. V was clipped by 5 bases and J by 2 bases; unmatched bases: 11. This CDR3 has 17 amino acids.

Worth noting for this clonotype: Because it lacks the conserved phenylalanine or tryptophan at the end, this CDR3 is likely a read error. No DNA is shown, since the ends of the CDR3 on it are uncertain; the CDR3 is the one TCRdb lists. V and J are TRBV7-2 and TRBJ2-6; the table gives TRBD1 as D, unverified against the DNA. The CDR3 has 17 amino acids, counting both end residues. Germline CDR1 reads SGHTA; CDR2 reads FQGNSA. CDR3: CASSQRDSSYNEQFFGA.

The chain couples TRBV24-1 to TRBJ2-4; a possible D gene is TRBD2 (5 bases). The DNA end favors TRBJ2-1, so the J call may be wrong. The CDR3 is made up of 13 amino acids. The germline CDR1 and CDR2 sequences are KGHDR and SFDVKD. This CDR3 is CATSDPGLVEQFF. In nucleotides, the CDR3 is TGTGCCACCAGTGACCCCGGACTGGTTGAGCAGTTCTTC.

This clonotype was recorded many times. One base away lies a much larger clone, so this may be a sequencing read error. The chain carries TRBV7-2 and TRBJ2-3; D is perhaps TRBD2 (5 bases). The V gene's germline CDR1 is SGHTA and CDR2 FQGNSA. V was cut by 5 bases and J by 14 bases, with 20 bases left in between. CDR3 size: 13 residues. The CDR3: CASSPPNTGELYF. The CDR3 DNA is TGTGCCAGCAGCCCGCCGAACACCGGGGAGCTGTATTTT.

The J gene is TRBJ2-5, the V gene TRBV11-2; D is undetermined. This CDR3 comprises 12 residues. The V end was cut by 5 bases, the J end by 0 bases, with 4 bases between. Germline values: CDR1 SGHAT, CDR2 FQNNGV. In DNA form, the CDR3 reads TGTGCCAGCAGCATGTACCAAGAGACCCAGTACTTC. It is translated as CASSMYQETQYF.

The genes are TRBV12-3 or TRBV12-4 and TRBJ2-3; D is uncertain. V lost 10 bases and J lost 0, with 8 bases in between. The CDR3 runs 12 residues. The CDR3 sequence is CATAPSTDTQYF. As DNA, the CDR3 is TGTGCCACGGCACCAAGCACAGATACGCAGTATTTT.

Worth noting for this clonotype: A much larger clone is a single base away; this may be a read error. This chain joins TRBV7-6 and TRBJ2-1, with TRBD1 identical over 9 bases. V gave up 4 bases and J gave up 13 bases; unmatched junction bases: 11. CDR1 and CDR2 (germline): SGHVS, FNYEAQ. The length of the CDR3 is 14 residues. The CDR3, as DNA: TGTGCCAGCAGCTCGGGACAGGGTTACGAGACCCAGTTCTTC. Its translation is CASSSGQGYETQFF.